This passage covers 5 T cell receptor beta chains from one sample sequenced in a study of spatial heterogeneity in lung cancer. Study conclusions and caveats: Expanded alpha and beta TCR counts within tumors tracked tumor mutation counts.

These TCRs' antigens remain unknown. The time point was: sample taken at primary tumor resection. TCRdb redid the calling of the 5' RACE reads with MiXCR, one entry per CDR3 protein. The table lists several thousand distinct CDR3 sequences, roughly 6% of them singletons, with around 20% in the top ten. Sequenced here: lung tumor tissue, sampled at surgery. Receptor source: a male donor with early-stage non-small cell lung cancer.

This clonotype was seen more than once but under ten times. The V gene is TRBV5-1, the J gene TRBJ2-4, with 10 bases fitting TRBD2. This CDR3 is 15 amino acids long. The V segment lost 5 bases and the J segment 1 base; nucleotides outside the gene matches: 3. Germline V gene lookup returns CDR1 SGHRS and CDR2 YFSETQ. The CDR3 spells CASRLAGAAKNIQYF. As DNA, the CDR3 is TGCGCCAGCAGGCTAGCGGGGGCTGCCAAAAACATTCAGTACTTC.

There are a few counts of this clonotype. In DNA form, the CDR3 reads TGTGCCAGCAGTGTCACAGGGGGTTATTTAAACACCGGGGAGCTGTTTTTT. It translates to CASSVTGGYLNTGELFF. The chain links TRBV2 to TRBJ2-2, with 8 bases fitting TRBD1. The V gene end was trimmed by 4 bases and the J gene end by 2 bases; junction bases not matched to a gene: 9. Germline V gives CDR1 SNHLY, CDR2 FYNNEI. The CDR3 extends over 17 amino acids.

The table lists this clonotype with many counts. The V and J genes are TRBV5-6 and TRBJ2-2; D gene uncertain. The germline V gene encodes CDR1 SGHDT and CDR2 YYEEEE. The CDR3 totals 13 residues. The V gene lost 4 bases and the J gene lost 6 bases, with 10 bases spanning the gap. This CDR3 is CASSVRGPGELFF. For the CDR3, the DNA is TGTGCCAGCAGCGTAAGAGGTCCCGGGGAGCTGTTTTTT.

This clonotype was seen many times. V gene TRBV14 combines with J gene TRBJ2-7, with TRBD1 matching over 8 bases. The CDR3 length is 13 residues. Per germline, CDR1 SGHDN and CDR2 FVKESK. V shed 4 bases, J shed 9 bases, and the junction held 8 bases outside the gene matches. The CDR3 DNA follows: TGTGCCAGCAGCCCCCTAACAGGGGGGAGGCAGTACTTC. This encodes CASSPLTGGRQYF.

Many counts were recorded for this clonotype. The V gene is TRBV10-3, the J gene TRBJ2-7; the match to TRBD1 covers 7 bases. This CDR3 has 13 residues. V shed 10 bases and J 3 bases; nucleotides not matched to a gene: 9. The germline gives CDR1 ENHRY, CDR2 SYGVKD. The CDR3 nucleotides read TGTGCCAGCCGACAGGGAGTCGGCTACGAGCAGTACTTC. Protein sequence: CASRQGVGYEQYF.